The 18 T cell receptor beta chains below were found in one sample sequenced in a study of memory CD4+ T cells and cytomegalovirus serostatus. The method was immunoSEQ multiplex PCR; TCRdb's version includes in-frame clones alone and lacks a portion of them. The data contain 50,000 or so clones, around 77% of them singletons. The sort gate was single viable CD3+CD4+CD8-CD45RO+ cells for memory CD4+ T cells. Sequencing was performed on memory CD4+ T cells from blood. The receptors come from an adult in good health and CMV-seronegative.

The chain is built from TRBV11-3 and TRBJ2-4, with a possible D match to TRBD1 (6 bases). CDR3 length equals 18 residues. Trimming took off 5 bases at V and 2 bases at J, with 22 bases between the two ends. The germline V gene has CDR1 SGHNT and CDR2 YENEEA. Here the CDR3 DNA reads TGTGCCAGCAGCGCAGAGGGGGACGATCAGGAGTCCAAAAACATTCAGTACTTC. It specifies CASSAEGDDQESKNIQYF.

V usage is TRBV20-1 and J usage is TRBJ1-2; unclear D gene. This CDR3 contains 11 residues. V was pared by 4 bases and J by 8 bases, with 11 bases between. Germline CDR1 DFQATT, CDR2 SNEGSKA (reference sequence). CDR3 DNA sequence: TGCAGTGCTACCGATCTTGACGGCTACACCTTC. Residues: CSATDLDGYTF.

This clone has only a few counts. The chain combines TRBV5-1 with TRBJ2-2; 14 nucleotides agree with TRBD2. Germline assignment: CDR1 SGHRS and CDR2 YFSETQ. Losses at the gene ends were 3 bases for V and 1 base for J; bases not matched to a gene: 5. The CDR3 sequence is 18 residues long. The CDR3 reads CASSSAGTSGGNTGELFF. The CDR3 DNA reads TGCGCCAGCAGCTCGGCCGGGACTAGCGGGGGGAACACCGGGGAGCTGTTTTTT.

The gene calls are TRBV7-2 and TRBJ1-4; D is possibly TRBD1 (5 bases). Germline V gene lookup returns CDR1 SGHTA and CDR2 FQGNSA. The CDR3 sequence is 16 residues long. V was pared by 1 base and J by 3 bases, with 12 bases between. The CDR3 reads CASSLDHGAANEKLFF. CDR3 nucleotide sequence: TGTGCCAGCAGCTTAGACCATGGGGCGGCTAATGAAAAACTGTTTTTT. Combining the CDR3 with reference TRBV7-2 and TRBJ1-4 gives the whole variable domain GAGVSQSPSNKVTEKGKDVELRCDPISGHTALYWYRQSLGQGLEFLIYFQGNSAPDKSGLPSDRFSAERTGGSVSTLTIQRTQQEDSAVYLCASSLDHGAANEKLFFGSGTQLSVL.

The CDR3 DNA sequence: TGTGCCAGCAAAGTAACAGGGGAGCAGCCCCAGCATTTT. Translated, it gives CASKVTGEQPQHF. The rearrangement joins TRBV6-1 to TRBJ1-5, with 7 bases fitting TRBD1. The germline CDR1 and CDR2 sequences are MNHNS and SASEGT. The CDR3 consists of 13 residues. V was pared by 7 bases and J by 7 bases, with 7 bases of the junction left unmatched.

The chain links TRBV9 to TRBJ2-7; 11 bases agree with TRBD2. Germline V gene lookup returns CDR1 SGDLS and CDR2 YYNGEE. V was clipped by 3 bases and J by 6 bases; unmatched bases: 2. This CDR3 comprises 13 residues. This CDR3 is CASSAGTSGEQYF. The CDR3 DNA follows: TGTGCCAGCAGCGCCGGGACTAGCGGCGAGCAGTACTTC.

V is TRBV9 and J is TRBJ1-6; 9 nucleotides align to TRBD1. CDR3 length: 15 amino acids. Looked up from germline, CDR1 is SGDLS and CDR2 is YYNGEE. The J segment lost 7 bases and the V segment lost 3 bases, leaving 5 bases of the junction unmatched. The CDR3 loop is CASSGSGQGNSPLHF. The CDR3 DNA follows: TGTGCCAGCAGCGGATCCGGACAGGGGAATTCACCCCTCCACTTT.

The CDR3 bases are TGCGCCAGCAGCCGAGAGCTCCGTCGGGACAGGGGATTCCCTGGGGCCAACGTCCTGACTTTC. Translation: CASSRELRRDRGFPGANVLTF. The gene calls are TRBV4-1 and TRBJ2-6, with 10 nucleotides matching TRBD1. With V trimmed by 4 bases and J by 2 bases, 17 bases remained unmatched. CDR3 length: 21 residues. Germline CDR1 is MGHRA and CDR2 is YSYEKL.

The rearrangement links TRBV6-1 to TRBJ1-6, with D hard to call. Germline V gene sequence: CDR1 MNHNS, CDR2 SASEGT. The length of the CDR3 is 13 residues. The V gene lost 4 bases and the J gene lost 10 bases, with 11 bases spanning the gap. The DNA of the CDR3 is TGTGCCAGCAGTGTTCGGAGTAGATCACCCCTCCACTTT. This encodes CASSVRSRSPLHF.

V usage is TRBV5-1 and J usage is TRBJ2-4; the D gene is possibly TRBD2 (6 bases). The CDR3 contains 13 residues. The V end lost 3 bases, the J end lost 5 bases, and 9 bases lay between the germline ends. Germline V gives CDR1 SGHRS, CDR2 YFSETQ. The CDR3 DNA is TGCGCCAGCAGCTCCGGGGGAGAAAACATTCAGTACTTC. Protein: CASSSGGENIQYF.

The chain carries TRBV6-1 and TRBJ2-1; no clear D. V gave up 2 bases and J gave up 4 bases, with 15 bases separating them. In germline, CDR1 is MNHNS, CDR2 SASEGT. CDR3 size: 16 residues. CDR3 DNA sequence: TGTGCCAGCAGTGAAAGTGGGTACCAACCTTACAATGAGCAGTTCTTC. This encodes CASSESGYQPYNEQFF.

The V gene is TRBV2, the J gene TRBJ1-1; D uncertain. The CDR3 consists of 11 residues. V was cut by 8 bases and J by 1 base, with 5 bases left in between. The germline V gene encodes CDR1 SNHLY and CDR2 FYNNEI. CDR3 nucleotide sequence: TGTGCCAGCGCCTGGAACACTGAAGCTTTCTTT. Its translation: CASAWNTEAFF.

This clone has at least ten counts. The V gene is TRBV7-2, the J gene TRBJ1-1; 9 bases map to TRBD1. This CDR3 region has 12 residues. Unmatched junction bases numbered 4, after V lost 5 bases and J lost 9 bases. CDR1 and CDR2 from the germline V gene are SGHTA and FQGNSA. The DNA for the CDR3 is TGTGCCAGCAGCCGGACAGGGGCACAAGCTTTCTTT. It yields the protein CASSRTGAQAFF.

This clone came up once. This chain connects TRBV28 to TRBJ2-6, with D unresolved. Trimming stripped 8 bases from V and 0 bases from J, with 8 bases between. The germline gives CDR1 MDHEN, CDR2 SYDVKM. The CDR3 loop spans 14 amino acids. The CDR3, as DNA: TGTGCCAGCGACCAGAGCTCTGGGGCCAACGTCCTGACTTTC. It yields the protein CASDQSSGANVLTF. The full variable domain, rest sourced from reference TRBV28 and TRBJ2-6, is DVKVTQSSRYLVKRTGEKVFLECVQDMDHENMFWYRQDPGLGLRLIYFSYDVKMKEKGDIPEGYSVSREKKERFSLILESASTNQTSMYLCASDQSSGANVLTFGAGSRLTVL.

This sequence joins TRBV28 and TRBJ2-5; 10 positions agree with TRBD2. CDR3 length: 13 amino acids. V lost 6 bases to trimming and J lost 4 bases; unmatched junction nucleotides: 2. Germline V CDR1 and CDR2: MDHEN, SYDVKM. The chain's CDR3 is CASSLAGGETQYF. DNA for the CDR3: TGTGCCAGCAGCTTAGCGGGAGGAGAGACCCAGTACTTC.

This chain joins TRBV11-2 and TRBJ1-2; 7 nucleotides match TRBD1. The V gene's germline CDR1 is SGHAT and CDR2 FQNNGV. J was trimmed by 7 bases and V by 4 bases; bases with no gene match: 6. The CDR3 loop spans 13 amino acids. The CDR3 loop is CASSSHRGGGYTF. CDR3 nucleotide sequence: TGTGCCAGCAGCTCCCACAGGGGTGGTGGCTACACCTTC. Based on the CDR3 plus reference TRBV11-2 and TRBJ1-2, the full variable domain is EAGVAQSPRYKIIEKRQSVAFWCNPISGHATLYWYQQILGQGPKLLIQFQNNGVVDDSQLPKDRFSAERLKGVDSTLKIQPAKLEDSAVYLCASSSHRGGGYTFGSGTRLTVV.

Concerning this clone itself: Compared with germline, one end of the junction differs, possibly owing to a read error. This chain links TRBV7-3 with TRBJ2-1; a possible D gene is TRBD2 (6 bases). The CDR3 has 15 residues. Germline loops: CDR1 SGHTA, CDR2 FQGTGA. CDR3 DNA sequence: TGTGCCAGCAGCCCCGGAGGCGGGGCGTACAGTGAGCAGTTCTTC. This sequence encodes CASSPGGGAYSEQFF.

This clone was recorded a few times. The CDR3 sequence is CASSEFRDRTYEQYF. For the CDR3, the DNA is TGTGCCAGCTCCGAGTTCCGAGACAGGACCTACGAGCAGTACTTC. This sequence joins TRBV18 and TRBJ2-7; D possibly corresponds to TRBD1 (6 bases). This CDR3 comprises 15 residues. Trimming shortened V by 6 bases and J by 2 bases, and 17 bases separated the two germline ends. CDR1 is KGHSH, CDR2 LQKENI, per germline.